The clone carrying this T cell receptor beta chain was detected only once. What it recognizes is unknown. The data are from a study of T-cell memory formation after mild COVID-19. Study-level background: The study found TCR clusters largely donor specific. Study observations and caveats: CD4+ contracting clones were found mainly in CM and EM, and CD8+ ones in EMRA.

TCRdb redid the calling of the 5' RACE reads with MiXCR, one entry per CDR3 protein. The sample includes about 200,000 distinct CDR3 sequences, about 16% of them seen just once. The CDR3 consists of 16 residues. The germline V gene encodes CDR1 SGHTA and CDR2 FQGNSA. V shed 5 bases and J 0 bases; nucleotides not matched to a gene: 7. This clonotype was sampled from an adult woman who had mild COVID-19 (a few samples of this study predate the infection). Cell type and time point are not known. This rearrangement joins TRBV7-2 to TRBJ2-3, with 8 bases lining up with TRBD2. The sample was PBMCs or a T cell subset sorted from them (not recorded which). CDR3 in DNA: TGTGCCAGCAGCCCAAAGGCTAGCGGGAGCACAGATACGCAGTATTTT. It is translated as CASSPKASGSTDTQYF.